The present entry profiles one TCR beta chain with its context. Its antigen remains unknown. A much larger clone lies one base from this, so it may be a read error. V was trimmed by 3 bases and J by 6 bases, leaving 9 bases between them. The CDR3 spans 12 residues. Per germline, CDR1 DFQATT and CDR2 SNEGSKA (reference sequence). The data derive from a study of CD8+CD57+ T cells in acquired aplastic anemia. Whole-study results and caveats: Between patients and controls, CD8+ Simpson's diversity did not vary significantly. Roughly 27 shared CD8+ CDR3s appeared highly expressed within patients' immunodominant clones.

Genomic DNA, serving as template, underwent TCR beta VDJ and CDR3 profiling. MiXCR was run by TCRdb on the reads, yielding one entry per CDR3 protein. The profile shows 200,000 to 250,000 distinct CDR3 sequences, 30% to 35% of them singletons. This clonotype was sampled from a human donor in good health, serving as a control. The sample taken for sequencing was sorted CD4+, CD8+, or CD8+CD57+ T cells (not recorded which) from PBMCs. The chain carries TRBV20-1 and TRBJ2-1; D call uncertain. The CDR3 reads CSASTGCNEQFF. The DNA of the CDR3 is TGCAGTGCTAGTACCGGGTGCAATGAGCAGTTCTTC.